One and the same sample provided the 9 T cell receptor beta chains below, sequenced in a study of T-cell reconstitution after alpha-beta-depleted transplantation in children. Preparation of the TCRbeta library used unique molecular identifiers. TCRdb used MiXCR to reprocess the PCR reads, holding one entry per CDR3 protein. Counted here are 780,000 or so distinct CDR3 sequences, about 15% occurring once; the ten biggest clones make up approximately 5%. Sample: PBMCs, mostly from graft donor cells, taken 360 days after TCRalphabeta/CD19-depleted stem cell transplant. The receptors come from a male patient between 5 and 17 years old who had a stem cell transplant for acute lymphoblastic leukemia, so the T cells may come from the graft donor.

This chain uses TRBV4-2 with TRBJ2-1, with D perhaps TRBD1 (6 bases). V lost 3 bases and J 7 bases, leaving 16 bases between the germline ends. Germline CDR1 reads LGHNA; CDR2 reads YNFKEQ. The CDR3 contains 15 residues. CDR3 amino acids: CASSQNTRTDNEQFF. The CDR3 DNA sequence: TGTGCCAGCAGCCAGAACACACGGACAGATAATGAGCAGTTCTTC.

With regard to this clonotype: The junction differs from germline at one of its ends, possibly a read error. The CDR3: CASSGGQGAF. The CDR3 bases are TGTGCCAGCTCAGGAGGACAGGGGGCCTTC. The chain combines TRBV18 with TRBJ1-2; 10 bases align to TRBD1. The germline gives CDR1 KGHSH, CDR2 LQKENI. The CDR3 totals 10 residues.

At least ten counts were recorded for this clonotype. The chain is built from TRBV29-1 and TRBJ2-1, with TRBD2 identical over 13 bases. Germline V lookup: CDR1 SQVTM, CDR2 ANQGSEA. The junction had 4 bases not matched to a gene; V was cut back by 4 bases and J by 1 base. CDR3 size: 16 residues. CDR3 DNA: TGCAGCGTTGGGGGACTAGCGGGGACTTCCTACAATGAGCAGTTCTTC. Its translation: CSVGGLAGTSYNEQFF.

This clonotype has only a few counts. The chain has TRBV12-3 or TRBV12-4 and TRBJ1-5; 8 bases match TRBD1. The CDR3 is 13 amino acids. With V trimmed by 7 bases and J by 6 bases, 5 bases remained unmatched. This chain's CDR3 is CASTPGGVQPQHF. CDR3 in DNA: TGTGCCAGCACCCCAGGGGGCGTTCAGCCCCAGCATTTT.

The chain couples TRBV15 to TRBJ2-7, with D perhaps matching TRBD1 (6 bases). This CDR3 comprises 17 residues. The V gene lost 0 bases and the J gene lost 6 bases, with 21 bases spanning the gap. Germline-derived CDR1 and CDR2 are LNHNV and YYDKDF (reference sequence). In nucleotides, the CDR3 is TGTGCCACCAGCAGAGATTCAATAAGGCGCAGGGGTCGCGAGCAGTACTTC. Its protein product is CATSRDSIRRRGREQYF.

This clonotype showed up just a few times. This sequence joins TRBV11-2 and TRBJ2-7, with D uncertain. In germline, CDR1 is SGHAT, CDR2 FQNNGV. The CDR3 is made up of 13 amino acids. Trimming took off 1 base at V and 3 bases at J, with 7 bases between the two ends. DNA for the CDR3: TGTGCCAGCAGCTTAGCCCACCACTACGAGCAGTACTTC. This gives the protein CASSLAHHYEQYF.

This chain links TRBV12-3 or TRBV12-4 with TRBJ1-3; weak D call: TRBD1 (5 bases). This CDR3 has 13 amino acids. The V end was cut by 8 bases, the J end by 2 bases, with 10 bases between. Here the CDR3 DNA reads TGTGCCAGCCGGGGGGAGACTGGAAACACCATATATTTT. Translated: CASRGETGNTIYF.

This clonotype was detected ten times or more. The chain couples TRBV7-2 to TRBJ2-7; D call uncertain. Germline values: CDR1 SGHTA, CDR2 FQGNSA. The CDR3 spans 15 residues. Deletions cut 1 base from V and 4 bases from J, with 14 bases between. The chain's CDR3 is CASSLVPKSYYEQYF. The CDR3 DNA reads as TGTGCCAGCAGCTTAGTACCCAAATCCTATTACGAGCAGTACTTC.

This chain's CDR3 is CSAERFGGGPGEQFF. CDR3 in DNA: TGCAGTGCTGAGAGGTTCGGGGGAGGGCCCGGTGAGCAGTTCTTC. V is TRBV20-1 and J is TRBJ2-1, with 7 bases identical to TRBD2. V lost 5 bases, J lost 9 bases, and 16 bases stayed unmatched. The CDR3 has 15 residues. Germline assignment: CDR1 DFQATT and CDR2 SNEGSKA (reference sequence).